This TCR beta chain emerged from a study of shared clonotypes between healthy human individuals. This CDR3 comprises 18 residues. V was cut by 5 bases and J by 3 bases, with 25 bases left in between. In germline, CDR1 is SGHVS, CDR2 FQNEAQ. CD45RO negativity and positive selection for CCR7 defined naive CD8 cells, a population that excluded terminally differentiated effector memory CD45RA+ cells. Donors were Caucasian adults residing in Nashville, Tennessee, USA. Data came from immunoSEQ multiplex PCR; TCRdb stores just in-frame clones and leaves some out. Among around 2,000,000 clones listed, about 95% were seen once.

The chain carries TRBV7-8 and TRBJ1-1; D possibly corresponds to TRBD1 (5 bases). This TCR derives from a man between 18 and 35 years old in good health. The sequencing sample was made of naive CD8+ T cells sorted from blood. The CDR3 DNA reads as TGTGCCAGCAGCGCCGCAATTTGGGGGGGTACAGTTGACACTGAAGCTTTCTTT. Translating gives CASSAAIWGGTVDTEAFF.